Listed below are T cell receptor beta chains from one sample, sequenced in a study of blood T cell repertoires in COVID-19. Some clones are missing from TCRdb's copy, which holds only in-frame ones; the method was immunoSEQ multiplex PCR. The sample lists 70,000 to 95,000 clones, 70% to 90% occurring once. Source material: peripheral blood. The receptors were sampled from a human donor in a cohort sampled during active COVID-19. Both conserved end residues are part of each CDR3. The D gene is left open where the match is weak. Size is stated for part of the rows, as once, few or many counts, or as a class when the clone is expanded.

v_call	d_call	clone_size	j_call	cdr3_nt	cdr3_aa
TRBV27	TRBD1	-	TRBJ1-2	TGTGCCAGCAGTCCACAGGGGGGGTACTATGGCTACACCTTC	CASSPQGGYYGYTF
TRBV10-3	TRBD1	-	TRBJ1-1	TGTGCCATCAGTCCCGGGACAGGAGTTTCCCCTGAAGCTTTCTTT	CAISPGTGVSPEAFF
TRBV6-2/TRBV6-3	TRBD1	-	TRBJ2-7	TGTGCCAGCAGTTACACCGGGACAGCCTCCTACGAGCAGTACTTC	CASSYTGTASYEQYF
TRBV30	TRBD1	-	TRBJ2-4	TGTGCCTGGAGTGTAGGGGGCCATGGAAACATTCAGTACTTC	CAWSVGGHGNIQYF
TRBV18	-	-	TRBJ1-2	TGTGCCAGCTCACCCGGCTCGGGAGGCCATGGCTACACCTTC	CASSPGSGGHGYTF
TRBV14	-	-	TRBJ1-2	TGTGCCAGCAGCCAGTCAAAGGCGACAGGTTATGGCTACACCTTC	CASSQSKATGYGYTF
TRBV6-4	TRBD1	-	TRBJ1-2	TGTGCCAGCAGTGACACGGGACAGGGGATGAATGGCTACACCTTC	CASSDTGQGMNGYTF
TRBV25-1	-	few	TRBJ2-7	TGTGCCAGCAGTGACCCGACAGAGAGCTCCTACGAGCAGTACTTC	CASSDPTESSYEQYF
TRBV2	-	-	TRBJ1-1	TGTGCCAGCAGTTTGGAAGGCGGTGGAAGCGCTTTCTTT	CASSLEGGGSAFF
TRBV5-4	-	-	TRBJ1-4	TGTGCCAGCAGCTCGGGAGCAGATGCAACTAATGAAAAACTGTTTTTT	CASSSGADATNEKLFF
TRBV6-5	TRBD1	-	TRBJ2-7	TGTGCCAGCAGGTATCCAGGGGGCTCCTACGAGCAGTACTTC	CASRYPGGSYEQYF
TRBV28	-	once	TRBJ1-6	TGTGCCAGCAGTTTCCGGACAGCTCGGCGAACTAATTCACCCCTCCACTTT	CASSFRTARRTNSPLHF
TRBV4-3	-	-	TRBJ1-2	TGCGCCAGCAGCCAAGATTCCGGGGGTCGCGCTAACTATGGCTACACCTTC	CASSQDSGGRANYGYTF
TRBV9	-	-	TRBJ1-3	TGTGCCAGCAGCGCGCTCATGGGCCTCGCCGGAAACACCATATATTTT	CASSALMGLAGNTIYF
TRBV6-5	-	-	TRBJ2-1	TGTGCCAGCAGCTCTAGTACCCAGCAGTTCTTC	CASSSSTQQFF
TRBV2	TRBD1	-	TRBJ1-6	TGTGCCGGCCGGCTCGGGACAGGTACTTCACCCCTCCACTTT	CAGRLGTGTSPLHF
TRBV2	TRBD1	few	TRBJ1-5	TGTGCCAGCAGAATGACAGGGGGCCAACAGCCCCAGCATTTT	CASRMTGGQQPQHF
TRBV29-1	-	many	TRBJ1-1	TGCAGCGTTGACGAGGGCTCGAACACTGAAGCTTTCTTT	CSVDEGSNTEAFF
TRBV20-1	-	-	TRBJ1-2	TGCAGTGCTTCTAACAGGGCTGGCTACACCTTC	CSASNRAGYTF
TRBV7-8	-	few	TRBJ1-1	TGTGCCAGCAGCTTAGAGACACAGCCAGAAGCTTTCTTT	CASSLETQPEAFF
TRBV28	TRBD1	-	TRBJ1-5	TGTGCCAGCCGGGACAGGGTATTGCCCCAGCATTTT	CASRDRVLPQHF
TRBV3-1/TRBV3-2	TRBD1	few	TRBJ1-2	TGTGCCAGCAGCTACGATCCGGGACAGAGCTATGGCTACACCTTC	CASSYDPGQSYGYTF
TRBV4-1	-	-	TRBJ1-4	TGCGCCAGCAGCCCCCACCAGATTACAACTAATGAAAAACTGTTTTTT	CASSPHQITTNEKLFF
TRBV11-2	-	-	TRBJ2-7	TGTGCCAGCCGAGTTAGCGCCCCTCACGAGCAGTACTTC	CASRVSAPHEQYF
TRBV11-2	TRBD2	-	TRBJ2-3	TGTGCCAGCAGCTTGGGGACTAGCGGGGGCTGGGATACGCAGTATTTT	CASSLGTSGGWDTQYF
TRBV7-2	-	-	TRBJ2-2	TGTGCCAGCAGCCCAGACGGCGGCACCGGGGAGCTGTTTTTT	CASSPDGGTGELFF
TRBV2	TRBD1	-	TRBJ1-6	TGTGCCAGCAGTGAATTCGGGACAGGGGGCTTAATGACCCTCCACTTT	CASSEFGTGGLMTLHF
TRBV27	TRBD2	-	TRBJ2-2	TGTGCCAGCAGTTACCGTCGCAGACTAGCGGGGTGGACCGGGGAGCTGTTTTTT	CASSYRRRLAGWTGELFF
TRBV7-9	TRBD1	-	TRBJ1-1	TGTGCCAGCAAATGGACAGGGGCAAACACTGAAGCTTTCTTT	CASKWTGANTEAFF
TRBV7-3	TRBD2	-	TRBJ2-3	TGTGCCAGCAGCTTAGGGACTAGCCCAGATACGCAGTATTTT	CASSLGTSPDTQYF
TRBV6-6	TRBD2	-	TRBJ2-1	TGTGCCAGCAGTCGCTGGACTAGCGGGGGGGCCTCCTACAATGAGCAGTTCTTC	CASSRWTSGGASYNEQFF
TRBV5-4	TRBD1	-	TRBJ1-6	TGTGCCAGCAGCTGGGTCCGGGACAGGGTAGCAAATTCACCCCTCCACTTT	CASSWVRDRVANSPLHF
TRBV7-2	-	-	TRBJ2-5	TGTGCCAGCAGCTTAGTTGGGGGCAGGGAGACCCAGTACTTC	CASSLVGGRETQYF
TRBV7-2	-	few	TRBJ2-7	TGTGCCAGCAGCTTATTATACACTACCTACGAGCAGTACTTC	CASSLLYTTYEQYF
TRBV9	TRBD1	-	TRBJ2-5	TGTGCCAGCAGCCCTTCGACAGGGGGCATCGAAGAGACCCAGTACTTC	CASSPSTGGIEETQYF
TRBV6-5	TRBD1	-	TRBJ1-6	TGTGCCAGCAGGCGAAACAGGGGGCTGTATTCACCCCTCCACTTT	CASRRNRGLYSPLHF
TRBV30	TRBD1	-	TRBJ1-5	TGTGCCTGGAGTACTCGGATCGGACAGGGACGGCAGCCCCAGCATTTT	CAWSTRIGQGRQPQHF
TRBV6-5	TRBD1	-	TRBJ1-3	TGTGCCAGCAGAAAGGACAGGGGTACTGGTAACACCATATATTTT	CASRKDRGTGNTIYF
TRBV30	TRBD1	few	TRBJ1-5	TGTGCCTGGACCCGGACAGGGAGCAATCAGCCCCAGCATTTT	CAWTRTGSNQPQHF
TRBV4-1	-	few	TRBJ2-7	TGCGCCAGCAGCCAAGTTGGAACGCGGGGGCCCTCCTACGAGCAGTACTTC	CASSQVGTRGPSYEQYF
TRBV5-1	-	-	TRBJ2-2	TGCGCCAGCAGCTTGGCAGGCTCCCCGAACACCGGGGAGCTGTTTTTT	CASSLAGSPNTGELFF
TRBV6-5	TRBD2	-	TRBJ2-1	TGTGCCAGCCCCATAGCGGGAGAGGCCTACAATGAGCAGTTCTTC	CASPIAGEAYNEQFF
TRBV5-1	-	-	TRBJ2-3	TGCGCCAGCAGCCCAAGGACAGACACAGATACGCAGTATTTT	CASSPRTDTDTQYF
TRBV6-2/TRBV6-3	-	few	TRBJ1-2	TGTGCCAGCAGTTACTCGAGAGGACAGACTATACATATGGCTAAAACCTTC	CASSYSRGQTIHMAKTF
TRBV7-3	TRBD2	-	TRBJ2-3	TGTGCCAGCAGCTTAGATCGGGGGGGCCCAGATACGCAGTATTTT	CASSLDRGGPDTQYF
TRBV7-2	-	-	TRBJ1-2	TGTGCCAGCAGCGACCCTGGACTCGGTGGCTACACCTTC	CASSDPGLGGYTF
TRBV11-1	-	-	TRBJ2-7	TGTGCCAGCAGCCCGGGGGCGACAGGGATTTACGAGCAGTACTTC	CASSPGATGIYEQYF
TRBV2	-	-	TRBJ2-1	TGTGCCAGCAGTGAAGACAGCGGACTTGAGCAGTTCTTC	CASSEDSGLEQFF